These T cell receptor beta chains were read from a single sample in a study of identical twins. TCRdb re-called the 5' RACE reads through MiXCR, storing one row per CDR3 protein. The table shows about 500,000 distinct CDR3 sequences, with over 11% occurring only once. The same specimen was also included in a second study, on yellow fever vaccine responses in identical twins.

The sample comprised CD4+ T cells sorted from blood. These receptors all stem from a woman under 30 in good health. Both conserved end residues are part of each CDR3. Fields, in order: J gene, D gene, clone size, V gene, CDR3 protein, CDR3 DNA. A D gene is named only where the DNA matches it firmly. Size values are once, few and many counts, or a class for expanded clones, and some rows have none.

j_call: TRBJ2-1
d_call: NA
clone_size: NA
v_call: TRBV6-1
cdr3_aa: CASSRSGLDEQFF
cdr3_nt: TGTGCCAGCAGCCGATCAGGGCTGGATGAGCAGTTCTTC

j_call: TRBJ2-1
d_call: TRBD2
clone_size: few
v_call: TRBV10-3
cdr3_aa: CAISETSGYEQFF
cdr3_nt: TGTGCCATCAGTGAAACTAGCGGGTATGAGCAGTTCTTC

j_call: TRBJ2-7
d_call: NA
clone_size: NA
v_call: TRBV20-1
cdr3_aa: CSAILTYEQYF
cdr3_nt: TGCAGTGCTATTCTTACCTACGAGCAGTACTTC

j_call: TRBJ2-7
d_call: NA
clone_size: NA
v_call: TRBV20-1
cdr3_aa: CSASIEAVGEQYF
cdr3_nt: TGCAGTGCTAGCATCGAGGCCGTCGGGGAGCAGTACTTC

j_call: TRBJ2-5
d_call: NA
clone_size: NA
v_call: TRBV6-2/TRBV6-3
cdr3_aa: CASSYSSDQETQYF
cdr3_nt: TGTGCCAGCAGTTACTCTAGCGACCAAGAGACCCAGTACTTC

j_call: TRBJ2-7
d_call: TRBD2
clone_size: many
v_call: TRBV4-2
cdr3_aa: CASSRGTTYEQYF
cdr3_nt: TGTGCCAGCAGCCGAGGGACTACCTACGAGCAGTACTTC

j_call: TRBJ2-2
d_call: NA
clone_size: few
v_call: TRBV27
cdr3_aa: CASSLSFGGNINTGELFF
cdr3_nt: TGTGCCAGCAGTTTATCGTTTGGCGGGAATATAAACACCGGGGAGCTGTTTTTT

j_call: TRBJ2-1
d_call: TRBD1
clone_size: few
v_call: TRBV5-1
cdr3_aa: CASRYGDRAYNEQFF
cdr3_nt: TGCGCCAGCAGATATGGGGACAGGGCCTACAATGAGCAGTTCTTC

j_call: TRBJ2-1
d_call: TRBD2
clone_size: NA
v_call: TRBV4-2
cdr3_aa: CASSQLAGGPPYNEQFF
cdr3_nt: TGTGCCAGCAGCCAACTAGCGGGGGGGCCGCCATACAATGAGCAGTTCTTC

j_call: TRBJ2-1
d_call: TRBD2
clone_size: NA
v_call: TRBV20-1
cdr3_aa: CSANRGGTGNEQFF
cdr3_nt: TGCAGTGCTAATCGGGGGGGGACGGGGAATGAGCAGTTCTTC